The rows below give T cell receptor beta chains drawn from one sample of a study of CD8 T cells in Susac syndrome. TCRdb called the immunoSEQ multiplex PCR reads again in MiXCR, with one record for every CDR3 protein. The sample has 170,000 or so distinct CDR3 sequences; 90% to 95% are singletons. Sequenced input: CD4+ T cells from PBMCs. The receptors originated from a human donor with Susac syndrome. CDR3s include the opening cysteine and the closing phenylalanine or tryptophan. D genes are given only for firm matches. Rows may omit the clone size; those that give it use once, few, many or a size class.

cdr3_aa	cdr3_nt	j_call	v_call	d_call	clone_size	cdr3_length
CSVSRMDRDTEAFF	TGCAGCGTTAGTCGAATGGACAGGGACACTGAAGCTTTCTTT	TRBJ1-1	TRBV29-1	TRBD1	-	14
CASRDRAGRGETQYF	TGTGCCAGTAGGGACCGTGCGGGTAGAGGAGAGACCCAGTACTTC	TRBJ2-5	TRBV19	-	-	15
CSARGKVYNEQFF	TGCAGTGCACGGGGAAAAGTTTACAATGAGCAGTTCTTC	TRBJ2-1	TRBV20-1	-	-	13
CASSEEVTQEAFF	TGTGCCAGCAGTGAAGAGGTCACCCAGGAAGCTTTCTTT	TRBJ1-1	TRBV2	-	-	13
CSAFTNRLTGELFF	TGCAGTGCTTTCACCAACAGGCTCACCGGGGAGCTGTTTTTT	TRBJ2-2	TRBV20-1	-	-	14
CSVEDRAASSYEQYF	TGCAGCGTTGAAGATCGAGCGGCAAGCTCCTACGAGCAGTACTTC	TRBJ2-7	TRBV29-1	-	-	15
CASSLTDQGHSPLHF	TGTGCCAGCAGCTTGACCGACCAGGGCCATTCACCCCTCCACTTT	TRBJ1-6	TRBV5-6	-	-	15
CASGLVQGRTEAFF	TGTGCTAGTGGTTTGGTACAGGGTCGGACTGAAGCTTTCTTT	TRBJ1-1	TRBV12-5	-	-	14
CSVGVGQWGEQYF	TGCAGCGTGGGGGTTGGACAGTGGGGAGAGCAGTACTTC	TRBJ2-7	TRBV29-1	-	once	13
CASSVSTGGSTDTQYF	TGTGCCAGCAGCGTATCTACAGGCGGGTCCACAGATACGCAGTATTTT	TRBJ2-3	TRBV9	-	-	16
CASSSAYGLDWTQYF	TGTGCCAGCAGCTCCGCCTATGGGCTAGATTGGACGCAGTATTTT	TRBJ2-3	TRBV7-2	-	-	15
CAWSLDISTDTQYF	TGTGCCTGGAGCTTGGACATCAGCACAGATACGCAGTATTTT	TRBJ2-3	TRBV30	-	-	14
CSVGYQGLGGTEAFF	TGCAGCGTTGGATATCAAGGGCTAGGGGGCACTGAAGCTTTCTTT	TRBJ1-1	TRBV29-1	-	-	15
CASSQFPGQVTSGANVLTF	TGTGCCAGCAGCCAATTTCCGGGACAGGTTACTTCTGGGGCCAACGTCCTGACTTTC	TRBJ2-6	TRBV14	TRBD1	-	19
CASSSSRGPLSGEQYF	TGTGCCAGCAGCTCTTCACGGGGCCCCCTTTCGGGCGAGCAGTACTTC	TRBJ2-7	TRBV7-2	-	-	16
CASSLRGDGELFF	TGTGCCAGCAGTTTAAGGGGCGACGGGGAGCTGTTTTTT	TRBJ2-2	TRBV12-3/TRBV12-4	-	-	13
CASSQFGTGDYGYTF	TGCGCCAGCAGCCAATTCGGGACAGGGGACTATGGCTACACCTTC	TRBJ1-2	TRBV4-3	TRBD1	-	15
CASSYTGSGGPSYNEQFF	TGTGCCAGCAGTTACACGGGTAGCGGGGGGCCTTCCTACAATGAGCAGTTCTTC	TRBJ2-1	TRBV6-5	TRBD2	-	18
CASRGQGVFTNEKLFF	TGTGCCAGCAGGGGACAGGGGGTTTTCACTAATGAAAAACTGTTTTTT	TRBJ1-4	TRBV2	TRBD1	-	16
CASSYASRGQFF	TGTGCCAGCAGCTACGCCTCGAGGGGGCAGTTCTTC	TRBJ2-1	TRBV7-9	-	-	12
CASSLRLAATDTQYF	TGCGCCAGCAGCCTAAGACTAGCGGCCACAGATACGCAGTATTTT	TRBJ2-3	TRBV5-1	TRBD2	-	15
CASSLTRGGNEQFF	TGTGCCAGCAGCTTAACCAGGGGGGGAAATGAGCAGTTCTTC	TRBJ2-1	TRBV7-3	-	once	14
CATSRDRQGRGELFF	TGTGCCACCAGCAGAGATCGACAGGGGAGGGGGGAGCTGTTTTTT	TRBJ2-2	TRBV15	TRBD1	-	15
CASSPQRSGANVLTF	TGTGCCAGCAGCCCACAGAGGTCTGGGGCCAACGTCCTGACTTTC	TRBJ2-6	TRBV9	-	-	15
CASRPTMGTGELFF	TGTGCCAGCAGACCGACGATGGGGACCGGGGAGCTGTTTTTT	TRBJ2-2	TRBV2	-	-	14
CASSQQGRGYTF	TGTGCCAGCAGTCAGCAGGGACGTGGCTACACCTTC	TRBJ1-2	TRBV12-3/TRBV12-4	-	-	12
CASSPSYLRDAAFF	TGTGCCAGCAGCCCGTCCTATTTAAGGGATGCAGCTTTCTTT	TRBJ1-1	TRBV13	-	-	14
CASSLSGTERGNSPLHF	TGTGCCAGCAGCTTAAGCGGGACAGAGAGGGGTAATTCACCCCTCCACTTT	TRBJ1-6	TRBV7-9	TRBD1	-	17
CASSYTPSFTNSPLHF	TGTGCCAGCAGTTACACACCGAGCTTCACTAATTCACCCCTCCACTTT	TRBJ1-6	TRBV6-2/TRBV6-3	-	-	16
CASRDSFRNTQYF	TGTGCCAGCAGAGACTCCTTCCGCAATACGCAGTATTTT	TRBJ2-3	TRBV6-5	-	-	13
CASSSILRDTRTDTQYF	TGTGCCAGCAGCTCCATTCTCCGGGACACTCGCACAGATACGCAGTATTTT	TRBJ2-3	TRBV7-9	-	-	17
CASSLSPGQGNTEAFF	TGTGCCAGCAGTTTATCCCCGGGGCAGGGGAACACTGAAGCTTTCTTT	TRBJ1-1	TRBV12-3/TRBV12-4	-	-	16
CSAGQGPGYGYTF	TGCAGTGCTGGACAGGGCCCTGGCTATGGCTACACCTTC	TRBJ1-2	TRBV20-1	TRBD1	-	13
CASSSQGRRDYNEQFF	TGTGCCAGCAGCTCACAGGGGAGAAGGGACTACAATGAGCAGTTCTTC	TRBJ2-1	TRBV7-2	TRBD1	once	16
CASSLAARTESTEAFF	TGCGCCAGCAGCTTGGCCGCCAGGACAGAGAGCACTGAAGCTTTCTTT	TRBJ1-1	TRBV5-1	-	-	16
CSATQENYGYTF	TGCAGTGCCACGCAGGAAAACTATGGCTACACCTTC	TRBJ1-2	TRBV20-1	-	-	12
CASSGRQWGHGYTF	TGTGCCAGCAGTGGACGACAGTGGGGCCACGGCTACACCTTC	TRBJ1-2	TRBV6-5	-	-	14